This T cell receptor (beta chain) originates from a study of read filtering for tumor transcriptome and immune sequencing. Ten or more counts support this clonotype. The library was built from roughly 400 ng RNA with molecular barcoded adaptors for alpha/delta and beta/gamma chains. MiXCR, run by TCRdb on the reads, gives a single entry per CDR3 protein. Here the sample spans about 23,000 distinct CDR3 sequences, around 15% being singletons. The germline CDR1 and CDR2 sequences are SGHRS and YFSETQ. CDR3 size: 15 residues. The germline V and J ends were trimmed by 0 bases and 0 bases, with 8 bases remaining between them.

The chain links TRBV5-1 to TRBJ2-3, with D unclear. Specimen: a population of CD138-negative cells sorted from bone marrow. This TCR was sampled from a donor at least 40 years old with multiple myeloma. CDR3 residues: CASSLEAGSTDTQYF. The CDR3 region has the DNA TGCGCCAGCAGCTTGGAGGCCGGGAGCACAGATACGCAGTATTTT.